These T cell receptor beta chains were read from a single sample in a study of immune evolution from preneoplasia to lung adenocarcinoma. Profiling relied on immunoSEQ multiplex PCR, and the TCRdb table lists in-frame clones only, not all of them. Among 6,000 to 10,000 clones listed, around 83% were seen once. Sequencing used FFPE minimally invasive lung adenocarcinoma tissue. Every receptor here comes from a person aged 70 to 85 with lung adenocarcinoma. Both conserved end residues are part of each CDR3. D genes are given only for firm matches. A clone size is listed for some rows: how often the clone was seen (once, few, many), or a class if it is expanded.

v_call: TRBV7-8; d_call: NA; clone_size: NA; j_call: TRBJ2-5; cdr3_aa: CASSFGVPQYF; cdr3_nt: TGTGCCAGCAGCTTTGGAGTTCCCCAGTACTTC
v_call: TRBV7-2; d_call: NA; clone_size: NA; j_call: TRBJ1-2; cdr3_aa: CASSLKNRVSGYTF; cdr3_nt: TGTGCCAGCAGCTTAAAAAACAGGGTCTCTGGCTACACCTTC
v_call: TRBV19; d_call: NA; clone_size: NA; j_call: TRBJ2-2; cdr3_aa: CASSIAVTGELFF; cdr3_nt: TGTGCCAGTAGTATAGCTGTCACCGGGGAGCTGTTTTTT
v_call: TRBV7-6; d_call: NA; clone_size: NA; j_call: TRBJ1-1; cdr3_aa: CASSSREMNTEAFF; cdr3_nt: TGTGCCAGCAGCTCCAGGGAAATGAACACTGAAGCTTTCTTT
v_call: TRBV9; d_call: NA; clone_size: NA; j_call: TRBJ2-5; cdr3_aa: CASSSRGTAQTQYF; cdr3_nt: TGTGCCAGCAGCTCCCGTGGGACGGCCCAGACCCAGTACTTC
v_call: TRBV7-3; d_call: TRBD1; clone_size: NA; j_call: TRBJ1-2; cdr3_aa: CASSYTGGLSGYTF; cdr3_nt: TGTGCCAGCAGTTACACAGGGGGCCTCTCTGGCTACACCTTC
v_call: TRBV6-1; d_call: NA; clone_size: few; j_call: TRBJ1-4; cdr3_aa: CASSASLANEKLFF; cdr3_nt: TGTGCCAGCAGTGCATCATTAGCAAATGAAAAACTGTTTTTT
v_call: TRBV6-5; d_call: NA; clone_size: NA; j_call: TRBJ1-2; cdr3_aa: CASSSQDYGYTF; cdr3_nt: TGTGCCAGCAGTTCCCAGGACTATGGCTACACCTTC
v_call: TRBV30; d_call: NA; clone_size: NA; j_call: TRBJ1-5; cdr3_aa: CAWSGRGGNQPQHF; cdr3_nt: TGTGCCTGGAGTGGGAGGGGTGGCAATCAGCCCCAGCATTTT
v_call: TRBV5-8; d_call: NA; clone_size: NA; j_call: TRBJ2-7; cdr3_aa: CASSLGLNSYEQYF; cdr3_nt: TGTGCCAGCAGCTTGGGTTTGAACTCCTACGAGCAGTACTTC
v_call: TRBV25-1; d_call: TRBD2; clone_size: few; j_call: TRBJ2-5; cdr3_aa: CASSGPWTSQTQYF; cdr3_nt: TGTGCCAGCAGTGGCCCTTGGACTAGCCAGACCCAGTACTTC
v_call: TRBV11-2; d_call: NA; clone_size: NA; j_call: TRBJ2-7; cdr3_aa: CASSSETYEQYF; cdr3_nt: TGTGCCAGCAGCTCAGAGACTTACGAGCAGTACTTC
v_call: TRBV29-1; d_call: NA; clone_size: NA; j_call: TRBJ2-3; cdr3_aa: CSVDSAAFFFF; cdr3_nt: TGCAGCGTTGACTCTGCAGCCTTTTTCTTTTTT
v_call: TRBV5-1; d_call: NA; clone_size: once; j_call: TRBJ2-5; cdr3_aa: CASSLRQGGERETQYF; cdr3_nt: TGCGCCAGCAGCTTGCGACAGGGAGGAGAGAGAGAGACCCAGTACTTC
v_call: TRBV11-2; d_call: TRBD1; clone_size: NA; j_call: TRBJ1-1; cdr3_aa: CASSEQTGMNTEAFF; cdr3_nt: TGTGCCAGCAGCGAACAGACAGGGATGAACACTGAAGCTTTCTTT
v_call: TRBV11-2; d_call: NA; clone_size: NA; j_call: TRBJ2-7; cdr3_aa: CASSPPTYEQYF; cdr3_nt: TGTGCCAGCAGCCCCCCGACCTACGAGCAGTACTTC
v_call: TRBV11-1; d_call: NA; clone_size: once; j_call: TRBJ2-1; cdr3_aa: CASSLAGLYNEQFF; cdr3_nt: TGTGCCAGCAGCTTAGCGGGACTGTACAATGAGCAGTTCTTC
v_call: TRBV28; d_call: TRBD1; clone_size: NA; j_call: TRBJ1-1; cdr3_aa: CATRDRVFSEAFF; cdr3_nt: TGTGCCACGCGGGACAGGGTTTTTTCTGAAGCTTTCTTT
v_call: TRBV30; d_call: NA; clone_size: once; j_call: TRBJ1-6; cdr3_aa: CAWSVLGDGVSPLHF; cdr3_nt: TGTGCCTGGAGTGTACTAGGGGATGGAGTCTCACCCCTCCACTTT
v_call: TRBV20-1; d_call: NA; clone_size: NA; j_call: TRBJ1-3; cdr3_aa: CGIFGGNTIYF; cdr3_nt: TGCGGAATCTTCGGGGGAAACACCATATATTTT
v_call: TRBV18; d_call: TRBD1; clone_size: once; j_call: TRBJ1-5; cdr3_aa: CASSPGTGNIRGNQPQHF; cdr3_nt: TGTGCCAGCTCACCAGGGACAGGGAACATCCGTGGCAATCAGCCCCAGCATTTT
v_call: TRBV19; d_call: TRBD1; clone_size: few; j_call: TRBJ1-1; cdr3_aa: CASSIWRTGGSSTEAFF; cdr3_nt: TGTGCCAGTAGTATTTGGAGGACAGGGGGCTCGAGCACTGAAGCTTTCTTT
v_call: TRBV9; d_call: TRBD2; clone_size: NA; j_call: TRBJ2-7; cdr3_aa: CASTSAGVGFYEQYF; cdr3_nt: TGTGCCAGCACCTCAGCGGGAGTGGGTTTCTACGAGCAGTACTTC
v_call: TRBV18; d_call: TRBD2; clone_size: NA; j_call: TRBJ2-1; cdr3_aa: CASSPPTSGRGEQFF; cdr3_nt: TGTGCCAGCTCACCACCGACTAGCGGTCGGGGTGAGCAGTTCTTC
v_call: TRBV5-8; d_call: TRBD1; clone_size: once; j_call: TRBJ1-5; cdr3_aa: CASSLGDREGQPQHF; cdr3_nt: TGTGCCAGCAGCTTGGGGGACAGGGAGGGTCAGCCCCAGCATTTT
v_call: TRBV6-5; d_call: NA; clone_size: NA; j_call: TRBJ1-1; cdr3_aa: CASRAIGNTEAFF; cdr3_nt: TGTGCCAGCAGAGCTATAGGGAACACTGAAGCTTTCTTT
v_call: TRBV6-1; d_call: NA; clone_size: NA; j_call: TRBJ1-1; cdr3_aa: CASRRGKDTEAFF; cdr3_nt: TGTGCCAGCAGGAGGGGTAAGGACACTGAAGCTTTCTTT
v_call: TRBV15; d_call: NA; clone_size: NA; j_call: TRBJ2-5; cdr3_aa: CATSSFGDPGETQYF; cdr3_nt: TGTGCCACCAGCAGCTTCGGGGATCCGGGGGAGACCCAGTACTTC
v_call: TRBV6-6; d_call: NA; clone_size: NA; j_call: TRBJ1-2; cdr3_aa: CASSPETTNYGYTF; cdr3_nt: TGTGCCAGCAGTCCCGAGACAACTAACTATGGCTACACCTTC
v_call: TRBV7-3; d_call: NA; clone_size: NA; j_call: TRBJ2-7; cdr3_aa: CASSLGGGVHEQYF; cdr3_nt: TGTGCCAGCAGCTTAGGTGGGGGCGTCCACGAGCAGTACTTC
v_call: TRBV6-1; d_call: NA; clone_size: NA; j_call: TRBJ2-3; cdr3_aa: CASSVESDTQYF; cdr3_nt: TGTGCCAGCAGTGTAGAATCAGATACGCAGTATTTT
v_call: TRBV2; d_call: NA; clone_size: NA; j_call: TRBJ2-4; cdr3_aa: CASSEAEGWGKNIQYF; cdr3_nt: TGTGCCAGCAGTGAAGCGGAGGGTTGGGGCAAAAACATTCAGTACTTC